The present TCR beta chain was sequenced within a study of blood T cells in healthy people across ages. Whole-study results and caveats: It was found that TCR beta diversity correlated strongly with the percentage of naive T cells. Diversity of TCR beta per million T cells declined in a roughly linear way with age.

This clonotype was counted many times. Its antigen remains unknown. A second roughly 6 to 12 cycle PCR used barcoded and J-beta primers. TCRdb redid the calling of the 5' RACE reads with MiXCR, one entry per CDR3 protein. The sample has hundreds of thousands of distinct CDR3 sequences; 40% to 50% are singletons. Germline assignment: CDR1 SGHRS and CDR2 YFSETQ. CDR3 length equals 14 residues. Trimming took 4 bases from V and 4 from J, leaving 11 bases between them. The material sequenced was blood. This sequence joins TRBV5-1 and TRBJ2-2; possibly TRBD1 or TRBD2 for D (5 bases each). The sequence was collected from a man aged 55 to 70 in good health. The CDR3 DNA is TGCGCCAGCAGCCCCCTGGGGGTCACCGGGGAGCTGTTTTTT. Translation: CASSPLGVTGELFF. The variable domain in full, with the rest retrieved from reference TRBV5-1 and TRBJ2-2, is KAGVTQTPRYLIKTRGQQVTLSCSPISGHRSVSWYQQTPGQGLQFLFEYFSETQRNKGNFPGRFSGRQFSNSRSEMNVSTLELGDSALYLCASSPLGVTGELFFGEGSRLTVL.